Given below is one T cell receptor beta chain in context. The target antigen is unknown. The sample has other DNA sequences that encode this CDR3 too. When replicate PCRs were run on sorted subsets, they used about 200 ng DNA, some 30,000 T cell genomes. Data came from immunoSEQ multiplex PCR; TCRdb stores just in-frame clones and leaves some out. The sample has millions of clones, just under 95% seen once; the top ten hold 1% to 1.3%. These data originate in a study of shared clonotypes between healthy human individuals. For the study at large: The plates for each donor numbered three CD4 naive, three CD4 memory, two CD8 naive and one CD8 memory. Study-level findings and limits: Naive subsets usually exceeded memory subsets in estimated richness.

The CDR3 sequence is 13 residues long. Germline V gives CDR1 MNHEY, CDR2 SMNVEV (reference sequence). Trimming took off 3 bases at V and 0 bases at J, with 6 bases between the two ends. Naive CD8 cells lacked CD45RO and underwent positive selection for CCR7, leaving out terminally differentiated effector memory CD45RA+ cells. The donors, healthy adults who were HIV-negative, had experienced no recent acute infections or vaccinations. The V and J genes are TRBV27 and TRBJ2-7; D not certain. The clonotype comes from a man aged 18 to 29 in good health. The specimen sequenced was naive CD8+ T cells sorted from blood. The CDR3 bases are TGTGCCAGCAGTTTTGACGCCTCCTACGAGCAGTACTTC. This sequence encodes CASSFDASYEQYF.